This T cell receptor beta chain stems from a study of cytomegalovirus exposure and HLA in healthy donors. Study outcomes and limitations: Association of a missense DCLRE1C variant with TCR beta V- and J-gene trimming was reported in a later analysis. In most subjects, TCR beta sequences reportedly gave accurate predictions of HLA-A and HLA-B alleles. There were a few CMV-associated chains whose specificity for CMV antigens was confirmed in vitro.

It was with 60 Vbeta and 13 Jbeta primers that the PCR ran. Clones were read by immunoSEQ multiplex PCR, and TCRdb kept only the in-frame ones, dropping some. The table has about 88,000 clones, around four fifths seen once. For this clone: Its specificity is not known.

Sample: PBMCs. This clonotype originated in a man aged 25-40 years in good health and CMV-seronegative.

This CDR3 is CASSDYGTYNEQFF. CDR3 in DNA: TGTGCCAGCAGCGATTATGGGACTTACAATGAGCAGTTCTTC. This chain joins TRBV28 and TRBJ2-1, with a tentative D call TRBD2 (6 bases). The ends were cut back, 6 bases at V and 4 bases at J, with 13 bases in the middle. The germline gives CDR1 MDHEN, CDR2 SYDVKM. The CDR3 runs to 14 residues.